This paragraph reports one TCR beta chain. The antigen is unknown. The sample comes from a study of cytomegalovirus exposure and HLA in healthy donors. PCR primers comprised 60 Vbeta and 13 Jbeta primers. This table comes from immunoSEQ multiplex PCR, and its TCRdb copy is limited to in-frame clones, with some not included. The sample gives fewer than 250,000 clones, 70% to 90% of which show up once; around 1.2% is in the top ten. The CDR3 loop spans 15 amino acids. Between the trimmed V and J ends, which lost 2 bases and 5 bases, there was a span of 14 bases. Germline V gives CDR1 SGHRS, CDR2 YFSETQ. General study findings and limits: Per published accounts, TCR beta sequences correctly predicted the HLA-A and HLA-B alleles of most subjects.

The origin of this receptor is a human donor in good health. The V gene is TRBV5-1, the J gene TRBJ2-1, with D perhaps TRBD2 (7 bases). The sample consisted of PBMCs. This chain's CDR3 is CASSLGGASNNEQFF. CDR3 nucleotide sequence: TGCGCCAGCAGCTTAGGGGGGGCTTCCAACAATGAGCAGTTCTTC.